A selection of T cell receptor beta chains follows, all from one sample in a study of T cell responses to AZD1222 COVID-19 vaccine. The repertoire was sequenced with immunoSEQ multiplex PCR; TCRdb's copy has only in-frame clones and lacks some. Found here are roughly 96,000 clones, approximately 90% of them singletons; the top ten hold around 10%. The specimen was peripheral blood, collected 28 days after the second AZD1222 dose. The receptors shown here come from an adult who received the AZD1222 COVID-19 vaccine. Both conserved end residues are trimmed from each CDR3. Fields, in order: CDR3 length, D gene, V gene, J gene, CDR3 protein. The D gene is left open where the match is weak.

len: 14
d_gene: TRBD2
v_gene: TRBV30
j_gene: TRBJ2-5
CDR3aa: AWSVGLAGHQETQY

len: 11
d_gene: -
v_gene: TRBV6-2/TRBV6-3
j_gene: TRBJ1-1
CDR3aa: ASSLKGNTEAF

len: 12
d_gene: -
v_gene: TRBV10-3
j_gene: TRBJ2-2
CDR3aa: AIRDTSNTGELF

len: 11
d_gene: -
v_gene: TRBV11-2
j_gene: TRBJ1-1
CDR3aa: ASSLEVNTEAF

len: 13
d_gene: -
v_gene: TRBV29-1
j_gene: TRBJ2-3
CDR3aa: SVPFGGADADTQY

len: 13
d_gene: TRBD2
v_gene: TRBV4-2
j_gene: TRBJ2-1
CDR3aa: ASSRTSGRGQEQF

len: 14
d_gene: -
v_gene: TRBV9
j_gene: TRBJ1-1
CDR3aa: ASSVLAGAGDTEAF

len: 11
d_gene: -
v_gene: TRBV12-3/TRBV12-4
j_gene: TRBJ1-2
CDR3aa: ASSLAQGLGYT

len: 13
d_gene: -
v_gene: TRBV19
j_gene: TRBJ1-5
CDR3aa: ASKQGIAPNQPQH

len: 15
d_gene: TRBD1
v_gene: TRBV7-2
j_gene: TRBJ1-1
CDR3aa: ASSLAELTGVSTEAF

len: 12
d_gene: -
v_gene: TRBV27
j_gene: TRBJ1-2
CDR3aa: ASSPSWGRDGYT

len: 12
d_gene: -
v_gene: TRBV7-9
j_gene: TRBJ1-1
CDR3aa: ASSLTGVNTEAF

len: 12
d_gene: -
v_gene: TRBV5-1
j_gene: TRBJ1-3
CDR3aa: ASSWGGPGNTIY

len: 10
d_gene: TRBD1
v_gene: TRBV2
j_gene: TRBJ2-2
CDR3aa: ASSGDRGELF

len: 14
d_gene: TRBD1
v_gene: TRBV9
j_gene: TRBJ2-2
CDR3aa: ASSASGTGNTGELF

len: 13
d_gene: -
v_gene: TRBV13
j_gene: TRBJ2-1
CDR3aa: ASRHGGQYNNEQF

len: 12
d_gene: -
v_gene: TRBV6-5
j_gene: TRBJ1-6
CDR3aa: ASSIRATDSPLH

len: 11
d_gene: -
v_gene: TRBV12-3/TRBV12-4
j_gene: TRBJ1-5
CDR3aa: ASSSTTDQPQH

len: 12
d_gene: -
v_gene: TRBV30
j_gene: TRBJ1-5
CDR3aa: AWRPRGSNQPQH

len: 11
d_gene: -
v_gene: TRBV4-2
j_gene: TRBJ1-2
CDR3aa: ASSQDRRGGYT

len: 13
d_gene: -
v_gene: TRBV15
j_gene: TRBJ1-3
CDR3aa: ATSRDRGSGNTIY

len: 16
d_gene: TRBD2
v_gene: TRBV2
j_gene: TRBJ2-2
CDR3aa: ASRGPGGRAAVSGELF

len: 10
d_gene: -
v_gene: TRBV29-1
j_gene: TRBJ1-1
CDR3aa: SVDGWGTEAF

len: 13
d_gene: TRBD2
v_gene: TRBV3-1/TRBV3-2
j_gene: TRBJ2-1
CDR3aa: ASSHPGTRDNEQF

len: 11
d_gene: -
v_gene: TRBV6-5
j_gene: TRBJ1-1
CDR3aa: ASKGLPNTEAF

len: 11
d_gene: -
v_gene: TRBV29-1
j_gene: TRBJ1-4
CDR3aa: SVEGEGREKLF

len: 12
d_gene: TRBD1
v_gene: TRBV7-2
j_gene: TRBJ1-5
CDR3aa: ASSIGQGWQPQH

len: 13
d_gene: -
v_gene: TRBV5-1
j_gene: TRBJ2-2
CDR3aa: ASSWALGSTGELF

len: 11
d_gene: -
v_gene: TRBV4-2
j_gene: TRBJ1-3
CDR3aa: ASSQGREDTIY

len: 11
d_gene: -
v_gene: TRBV29-1
j_gene: TRBJ1-1
CDR3aa: SVEEAGNTEAF

len: 9
d_gene: -
v_gene: TRBV2
j_gene: TRBJ1-2
CDR3aa: ASSEEYGYT

len: 12
d_gene: -
v_gene: TRBV19
j_gene: TRBJ1-5
CDR3aa: ASSIGPGNQPQH

len: 12
d_gene: TRBD1
v_gene: TRBV7-2
j_gene: TRBJ1-2
CDR3aa: ASSPGTDGYGYT

len: 14
d_gene: TRBD1
v_gene: TRBV7-2
j_gene: TRBJ1-6
CDR3aa: ASSLGGTGVNSPLH

len: 13
d_gene: TRBD2
v_gene: TRBV11-3
j_gene: TRBJ2-5
CDR3aa: ASSLGSGGRETQY

len: 12
d_gene: -
v_gene: TRBV27
j_gene: TRBJ2-7
CDR3aa: ASSPRTSSYEQY

len: 15
d_gene: -
v_gene: TRBV5-6
j_gene: TRBJ1-2
CDR3aa: ASTQDGGGANNYGYT

len: 12
d_gene: -
v_gene: TRBV18
j_gene: TRBJ1-1
CDR3aa: ASSRQERVTEAF

len: 12
d_gene: TRBD1
v_gene: TRBV6-5
j_gene: TRBJ1-4
CDR3aa: ASSWDRGVEKLF

len: 11
d_gene: -
v_gene: TRBV19
j_gene: TRBJ2-6
CDR3aa: ASSISGANVLT